The rows below give T cell receptor beta chains drawn from one sample of a study of blood T cell repertoires in COVID-19. Some clones are missing from TCRdb's copy, which holds only in-frame ones; the method was immunoSEQ multiplex PCR. The data hold about 69,000 clones, with roughly 80% observed a single time. The specimen was peripheral blood. The receptor set was obtained from a woman aged 80 or over with acute or convalescent COVID-19. CDR3s include the opening cysteine and the closing phenylalanine or tryptophan. The D gene is left open where the match is weak. Part of the rows lack a size; the others show once, few, many or a class for expanded clones.

TRBD1	few	TRBV5-8	TRBJ1-2	17	CASSLAVIQGTGYGYTF	TGTGCCAGCAGCTTGGCGGTAATACAGGGGACGGGCTATGGCTACACCTTC
TRBD1	.	TRBV29-1	TRBJ2-3	13	CSVRQGGTDTQYF	TGCAGCGTTCGACAGGGCGGCACAGATACGCAGTATTTT
.	.	TRBV19	TRBJ2-5	16	CASSSTTQGGGETQYF	TGTGCCAGTAGCTCAACAACACAGGGAGGGGGAGAGACCCAGTACTTC
.	.	TRBV5-1	TRBJ1-5	14	CASSPGVGNQPQHF	TGCGCCAGCAGCCCAGGGGTGGGCAATCAGCCCCAGCATTTT
.	.	TRBV19	TRBJ2-1	15	CASSAPTGSYNEQFF	TGTGCCAGTAGTGCGCCAACAGGGTCCTACAATGAGCAGTTCTTC
TRBD2	.	TRBV6-2/TRBV6-3	TRBJ2-7	15	CASSYGLAGFYEQYF	TGTGCCAGCAGTTACGGACTAGCGGGGTTCTACGAGCAGTACTTC
.	.	TRBV5-1	TRBJ1-6	14	CASSLDVRDSPLHF	TGCGCCAGCAGCTTGGACGTCAGGGATTCACCCCTCCACTTT
.	few	TRBV2	TRBJ2-5	11	CASRQQETQYF	TGTGCCAGCAGACAGCAAGAGACCCAGTACTTC
.	.	TRBV10-1	TRBJ2-3	11	CASSPVDTQYF	TGCGCCAGCAGCCCTGTGGATACGCAGTATTTT
TRBD2	.	TRBV7-8	TRBJ2-5	16	CASSLTSGGPRETQYF	TGTGCCAGCAGCCTGACTAGCGGGGGGCCAAGGGAGACCCAGTACTTC
TRBD1	few	TRBV6-5	TRBJ2-7	15	CASRKEDRANYEQYF	TGTGCCAGCAGGAAGGAGGACAGGGCAAACTACGAGCAGTACTTC
.	few	TRBV4-1	TRBJ1-5	15	CASSQDPGVGRPQHF	TGCGCCAGCAGCCAAGATCCGGGGGTCGGGAGGCCCCAGCATTTT
TRBD2	.	TRBV3-1/TRBV3-2	TRBJ2-5	16	CASSQGRQRGEETQYF	TGTGCCAGCAGCCAAGGGCGCCAGCGGGGGGAAGAGACCCAGTACTTC
.	once	TRBV11-2	TRBJ1-2	14	CASRRPGSDYGYTF	TGTGCCAGCAGACGTCCCGGGAGTGACTATGGCTACACCTTC
TRBD2	.	TRBV18	TRBJ2-1	18	CASSPQLAGQTGDNEQFF	TGTGCCAGCTCACCACAACTAGCGGGTCAAACAGGAGACAATGAGCAGTTCTTC
TRBD1	.	TRBV19	TRBJ2-7	17	CASSTTGTGRSRYEQYF	TGTGCCAGTAGTACAACCGGGACAGGTCGTTCGAGGTACGAGCAGTACTTC
TRBD1	.	TRBV15	TRBJ1-1	15	CATSRQGQVNTEAFF	TGTGCCACCAGCAGGCAAGGACAGGTGAACACTGAAGCTTTCTTT
.	.	TRBV3-1/TRBV3-2	TRBJ1-2	17	CASSQDSTYRVLGGYTF	TGTGCCAGCAGCCAAGATTCGACGTACAGGGTCCTAGGTGGCTACACCTTC
.	.	TRBV7-3	TRBJ2-7	13	CASRSPSSYEQYF	TGTGCCAGCAGATCTCCCAGCTCCTACGAGCAGTACTTC
.	.	TRBV3-1/TRBV3-2	TRBJ1-5	18	CASSQNLGDGRVDQPQHF	TGTGCCAGCAGCCAAAATCTCGGCGATGGTCGGGTCGATCAGCCCCAGCATTTT
.	few	TRBV2	TRBJ1-1	14	CASSEDRLATEAFF	TGTGCCAGCAGTGAAGACAGGTTGGCGACTGAAGCTTTCTTT
.	.	TRBV19	TRBJ1-1	14	CASSPGGGVTEAFF	TGTGCCAGTAGTCCCGGAGGGGGGGTTACTGAAGCTTTCTTT
.	.	TRBV29-1	TRBJ2-7	12	CSVHLSPYEQYF	TGCAGCGTTCACCTGAGCCCCTACGAGCAGTACTTC
TRBD2	once	TRBV4-1	TRBJ2-1	17	CASSQDGGDSYYNEQFF	TGCGCCAGCAGCCAAGATGGGGGGGACTCTTATTACAATGAGCAGTTCTTC
TRBD1	.	TRBV25-1	TRBJ2-1	14	CASRTGGSYNEQFF	TGTGCCAGCAGGACAGGGGGTTCCTACAATGAGCAGTTCTTC
.	few	TRBV19	TRBJ2-2	17	CASSTPYRGGNTGELFF	TGTGCCAGTAGTACCCCTTACAGGGGAGGGAACACCGGGGAGCTGTTTTTT